This record looks at one T cell receptor beta chain sequence and its context. This specimen belongs to a study of blood T cell repertoires in COVID-19. Study as a whole: T cells, B-cell-depleted T cells, or PBMCs supplied cDNA or gDNA.

The V and J ends lost 0 bases and 3 bases respectively, with 12 bases between them. The CDR3 runs to 15 residues. Germline V gene sequence: CDR1 SGHTS, CDR2 YDEGEE. The authors' processing: Reference gene primer amplification gave nucleated cell count estimates. TCRdb keeps only in-frame clones here, not all; method: immunoSEQ multiplex PCR. The V and J calls and clone size are taken from that table; D and trimming were inferred from the DNA. The data contain a few hundred thousand clones, around 90% of them singletons. Seattle patients were enrolled during active infection and followed longitudinally.

The specimen sequenced was peripheral blood. The V and J genes are TRBV5-8 and TRBJ1-2, with D possibly TRBD1 on 5 matching bases. The receptor was derived from a woman aged 55 to 70 with COVID-19, enrolled during active disease. Here the CDR3 reads CASSLGQGQYYGYTF. The CDR3 coding sequence is TGTGCCAGCAGCTTGGGGCAGGGTCAGTACTATGGCTACACCTTC.